This entry lists 19 T cell receptor beta chains sequenced from one sample in a study of beta chain features in type 1 diabetes. Of the isolated RNA, all was reverse transcribed, and so the sequenced material was expressed TCRB transcripts. Generated by immunoSEQ multiplex PCR, the TCRdb table keeps only in-frame clones and is missing some. Of under 550,000 clones in the sample, approximately 10% were seen once. Sequencing used naive CD4+ T cells from blood. The receptors come from a woman aged 18-30 years in good health.

This clone was found a few times. The chain is built from TRBV4-3 and TRBJ1-2; the D gene is possibly TRBD1 (5 bases). Germline values: CDR1 LGHNA, CDR2 YSLEER. Deletions cut 2 bases from V and 2 bases from J, with 9 bases between. The CDR3 totals 14 residues. The DNA for the CDR3 is TGCGCCAGCAGCCAAAAGACAGTAAACTATGGCTACACCTTC. This sequence encodes CASSQKTVNYGYTF.

This clone has more than one count but fewer than ten. V and J are TRBV28 and TRBJ1-2; D might be TRBD1 (6 bases). The CDR3 spans 15 residues. Trimming pared 8 bases from V and 6 bases from J, leaving 22 bases between. Germline V gives CDR1 MDHEN, CDR2 SYDVKM. The DNA of the CDR3 is TGTGCCAGCTTCCGCGCCTCCGACAGGTGGGATGGCTACACCTTC. Translated: CASFRASDRWDGYTF.

This clone came up a few times. The chain carries TRBV7-9 and TRBJ2-1; D is undetermined. The CDR3 has 19 amino acids. Looked up from germline, CDR1 is SEHNR and CDR2 is FQNEAQ (reference sequence). Trimming left V 5 bases short and J 0 bases short, with 23 bases between. CDR3 loop: CASSQRLTRYGPSYNEQFF. As DNA, the CDR3 is TGTGCCAGCAGCCAGAGACTGACGCGGTACGGACCCTCCTACAATGAGCAGTTCTTC. The whole variable domain, remainder taken from reference TRBV7-9 and TRBJ2-1, is DTGVSQNPRHKITKRGQNVTFRCDPISEHNRLYWYRQTLGQGPEFLTYFQNEAQLEKSRLLSDRFSAERPKGSFSTLEIQRTEQGDSAMYLCASSQRLTRYGPSYNEQFFGPGTRLTVL.

The chain uses TRBV7-9 and TRBJ1-1; 11 bases map to TRBD1. CDR1 is SEHNR and CDR2 is FQNEAQ in the germline V gene (reference sequence). CDR3 length: 14 residues. After removal of 5 bases from V and 3 bases from J, the junction contained 2 bases not matched to a gene. The CDR3 DNA reads as TGTGCCAGCAGCAAGGGACAGGGGGACACTGAAGCTTTCTTT. It codes for CASSKGQGDTEAFF.

This rearrangement joins TRBV5-4 to TRBJ2-2; no clear D. Germline CDR1 is SGHNT and CDR2 is YYREEE (reference sequence). This CDR3 has 12 residues. Trimming took 2 bases from V and 4 from J, leaving 3 bases between them. CDR3 sequence: CASSLATGELFF. CDR3 bases: TGTGCCAGCAGCTTAGCCACCGGGGAGCTGTTTTTT.

The chain couples TRBV14 to TRBJ1-5; the D gene is possibly TRBD1 (5 bases). CDR1 is SGHDN and CDR2 is FVKESK in the germline V gene. CDR3 length equals 16 residues. Trimming took 6 bases from V and 1 from J, leaving 16 bases between them. CDR3 sequence reads: CASSPDRPRSNQPQHF. In DNA, the CDR3 is TGTGCCAGCAGTCCTGACAGACCTCGGAGCAATCAGCCCCAGCATTTT. Using reference TRBV14 and TRBJ1-5 for the parts outside the CDR3, the full variable domain is EAGVTQFPSHSVIEKGQTVTLRCDPISGHDNLYWYRRVMGKEIKFLLHFVKESKQDESGMPNNRFLAERTGGTYSTLKVQPAELEDSGVYFCASSPDRPRSNQPQHFGDGTRLSIL.

V gene TRBV7-2 combines with J gene TRBJ2-3; 14 nucleotides line up with TRBD2. The CDR3 totals 19 residues. The germline gives CDR1 SGHTA, CDR2 FQGNSA. V was clipped by 6 bases and J by 4 bases; unmatched bases: 15. The CDR3 sequence: CASSPRPGTSGSRADTQYF. CDR3 nucleotide sequence: TGTGCCAGCAGTCCCCGCCCCGGGACTAGCGGGAGTAGGGCAGATACGCAGTATTTT.

The chain has TRBV19 and TRBJ1-5, with D uncertain. V was pared by 8 bases and J by 5 bases, with 13 bases between. Germline CDR1 and CDR2: LNHDA and SQIVND (reference sequence). The CDR3 spans 13 residues. For the CDR3, the DNA is TGTGCCAGTTCGACCAAGGCATATCAGCCCCAGCATTTT. As protein: CASSTKAYQPQHF.

The chain employs TRBV4-3 and TRBJ2-1; 8 nucleotides line up with TRBD2. Germline V gene lookup returns CDR1 LGHNA and CDR2 YSLEER. The CDR3 totals 16 residues. V lost 4 bases and J lost 7; bases outside the gene matches: 12. CDR3 nucleotide sequence: TGCGCCAGCAGCCCTGGTAGTAGCGGGACTCGGAATGAGCAGTTCTTC. Its translation: CASSPGSSGTRNEQFF.

This clone was observed a handful of times. V gene TRBV6-6 combines with J gene TRBJ2-5; D tentatively fits TRBD1 or TRBD2 (5 bases each). The CDR3 sequence is 13 residues long. Germline assignment: CDR1 MNHNY and CDR2 SVGAGI (reference sequence). V lost 8 bases to trimming and J lost 1 base, with 11 bases between them. The CDR3 loop is CASLRGLQETQYF. The CDR3 DNA reads TGTGCCAGCCTGAGGGGTCTCCAAGAGACCCAGTACTTC.

Only a few counts were recorded for this clone. The chain uses TRBV19 and TRBJ2-1; tentatively, D is TRBD1 or TRBD2 (6 bases each). The ends were cut back, 6 bases at V and 7 bases at J, with 19 bases in the middle. The CDR3 runs 15 residues. CDR1 and CDR2 from the germline V gene are LNHDA and SQIVND (reference sequence). CDR3 residues: CASSPLRRGLNEQFF. The DNA of the CDR3 is TGTGCCAGTAGCCCACTCCGACGGGGGCTTAATGAGCAGTTCTTC. Drawing the rest from reference TRBV19 and TRBJ2-1, the complete variable domain is DGGITQSPKYLFRKEGQNVTLSCEQNLNHDAMYWYRQDPGQGLRLIYYSQIVNDFQKGDIAEGYSVSREKKESFPLTVTSAQKNPTAFYLCASSPLRRGLNEQFFGPGTRLTVL.

There are a few counts of this clone. The same CDR3 arises from other DNA sequences in this sample as well. The J gene is TRBJ2-5, the V gene TRBV29-1; the D gene is possibly TRBD1 (7 bases). The germline V and J ends were trimmed by 7 bases and 5 bases, with 14 bases remaining between them. The germline gives CDR1 SQVTM, CDR2 ANQGSEA. This CDR3 is built from 12 residues. The CDR3 here is CSGVGGGETQYF. The CDR3 bases are TGCAGCGGTGTCGGAGGGGGCGAGACCCAGTACTTC.

The CDR3 protein is CASSYAGQMRNTIYF. CDR3 sequence (DNA): TGTGCCAGCAGCTACGCCGGACAGATGAGAAACACCATATATTTT. The chain joins TRBV28 to TRBJ1-3; D may be TRBD1 (6 bases). The V end was cut by 6 bases, the J end by 5 bases, with 17 bases between. CDR1 is MDHEN and CDR2 is SYDVKM in the germline V gene. This CDR3 has 15 amino acids.

The J gene is TRBJ2-3, the V gene TRBV4-1; unclear D gene. Germline-derived CDR1 and CDR2 are MGHRA and YSYEKL. The V end was cut by 1 base, the J end by 7 bases, with 6 bases between. The CDR3 runs 12 residues. CDR3 in amino acids: CASSQVLNTQYF. The CDR3 region has the DNA TGCGCCAGCAGCCAAGTTCTAAATACGCAGTATTTT.

Here the CDR3 reads CAGGYSLFYNEQFF. The CDR3 coding sequence is TGTGCCGGGGGGTACTCCCTGTTCTACAATGAGCAGTTCTTC. The chain combines TRBV30 with TRBJ2-1; perhaps TRBD2 as D (6 bases). The germline V gene encodes CDR1 GTSNPN and CDR2 SVGIG (reference sequence). There are 14 residues in the CDR3. Trimming removed 8 bases from V and 3 bases from J, with 17 bases in between.

This clone appeared a few times. The chain has TRBV7-2 and TRBJ2-1, with TRBD2 identical over 13 bases. Germline CDR1 and CDR2: SGHTA and FQGNSA. The V and J ends lost 6 bases and 2 bases, in that order; junction bases with no gene match: 13. This CDR3 region has 19 residues. The CDR3 nucleotides are TGTGCCAGCAGATGGAGACTAGCGGGGGGCAAGACAACCTACAATGAGCAGTTCTTC. This gives the protein CASRWRLAGGKTTYNEQFF.

This clone was counted only a few times. The chain joins TRBV7-9 to TRBJ1-4; D not certain. V lost 4 bases and J lost 10, with 16 bases in between. Germline CDR1 reads SEHNR; CDR2 reads FQNEAQ (reference sequence). CDR3 size: 14 residues. CDR3 DNA: TGTGCCAGCAGCTCAGGACCCTTAGGAGGAAAACTGTTTTTT. Translating gives CASSSGPLGGKLFF.

In its sample, this clone was seen a few times. This chain uses TRBV5-1 with TRBJ2-3; 8 nucleotides line up with TRBD1. Per germline, CDR1 SGHRS and CDR2 YFSETQ. The trim removed 2 bases at V and 4 bases at J, leaving 9 bases unmatched. The CDR3 is 16 residues long. This CDR3 reads CASSLGRGLGADTQYF. The DNA for the CDR3 is TGCGCCAGCAGCTTAGGCAGGGGGCTCGGCGCAGATACGCAGTATTTT.

This clone has a handful of counts. The rearrangement links TRBV9 to TRBJ1-2; 7 positions agree with TRBD1. Looked up from germline, CDR1 is SGDLS and CDR2 is YYNGEE. V dropped 3 bases and J dropped 4; count of bases not matched to a gene: 6. The CDR3 totals 14 residues. Here the CDR3 reads CASSAAQGSYGYTF. The CDR3 DNA reads as TGTGCCAGCAGCGCCGCACAGGGGAGCTATGGCTACACCTTC.